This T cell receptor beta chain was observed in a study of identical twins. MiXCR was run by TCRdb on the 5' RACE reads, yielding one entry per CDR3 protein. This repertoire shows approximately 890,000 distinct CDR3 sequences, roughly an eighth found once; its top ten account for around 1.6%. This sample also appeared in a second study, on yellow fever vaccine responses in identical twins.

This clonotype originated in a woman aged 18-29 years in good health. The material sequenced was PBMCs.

As DNA, the CDR3 is TGTGCCAGCACGGGACTAGCGATTTTCGACGGGGAGCTGTTTTTT. Amino acids: CASTGLAIFDGELFF. The chain is built from TRBV12-3 or TRBV12-4 and TRBJ2-2; 10 bases match TRBD2. The CDR3 sequence is 15 residues long. V lost 7 bases, J lost 7 bases, and 9 bases stayed unmatched.